The 15 T cell receptor beta chains in this list originate from one sample, sequenced in a study of T cell responses to AZD1222 COVID-19 vaccine. Sequencing was performed with immunoSEQ multiplex PCR; in TCRdb, only in-frame clones are kept and a portion is missing. The sample includes approximately 64,000 clones, around 84% seen only once; the top ten take around 7.8%. The specimen comprised peripheral blood, sampled on day 0 of AZD1222 vaccination. Source of these receptors: an adult in good health.

This clone was observed once. The chain employs TRBV7-8 and TRBJ2-1, with TRBD2 matching over 13 bases. Trimming cost V 4 bases and J 4 bases; bases outside gene matches: 4. Germline CDR1 reads SGHVS; CDR2 reads FQNEAQ. The CDR3 loop spans 16 amino acids. CDR3: CASSSGLAGVYNEQFF. CDR3 DNA: TGTGCCAGCAGCTCAGGACTAGCGGGGGTTTACAATGAGCAGTTCTTC.

This chain joins TRBV5-4 and TRBJ2-2; TRBD1 or TRBD2 may be the D gene (5 bases each). Trimming cost V 3 bases and J 4 bases, with 10 bases left between them. The CDR3 spans 14 residues. The germline gives CDR1 SGHNT, CDR2 YYREEE (reference sequence). CDR3 residues: CASSYTGATGELFF. The CDR3 nucleotides read TGTGCCAGCAGCTATACCGGGGCCACCGGGGAGCTGTTTTTT.

This sequence joins TRBV29-1 and TRBJ2-2; D not resolved. Trimming cost V 7 bases and J 3 bases, with 12 bases left between them. Germline CDR1 reads SQVTM; CDR2 reads ANQGSEA. The CDR3 loop spans 13 amino acids. The CDR3 spells CSATNRDTGELFF. CDR3 nucleotide sequence: TGCAGCGCTACAAACCGGGACACCGGGGAGCTGTTTTTT.

The rearrangement links TRBV2 to TRBJ1-4; 7 bases fit TRBD1. Trimming removed 7 bases from V and 8 bases from J; junction bases left unmatched: 7. This CDR3 has 13 residues. Germline-derived CDR1 and CDR2 are SNHLY and FYNNEI. CDR3 region: CASIRDSKEKLFF. CDR3 DNA sequence: TGTGCCAGCATACGGGACAGTAAGGAAAAACTGTTTTTT.

The rearrangement joins TRBV4-1 to TRBJ2-7; 8 bases line up with TRBD1. Germline CDR1 and CDR2: MGHRA and YSYEKL. The CDR3 totals 17 residues. The J segment lost 0 bases and the V segment lost 3 bases, leaving 10 bases of the junction unmatched. The CDR3 DNA follows: TGCGCCAGCAGCCAGTTTGCGGGACAGGCCTACTCCTACGAGCAGTACTTC. Protein sequence: CASSQFAGQAYSYEQYF.

V usage is TRBV9 and J usage is TRBJ2-1; D may correspond to TRBD1 or TRBD2 (5 bases each). This CDR3 contains 16 residues. CDR1 and CDR2 (germline): SGDLS, YYNGEE. V was cut by 3 bases and J by 7 bases, with 20 bases left in between. CDR3 region: CASSDFEPTGLNEQFF. The CDR3 DNA follows: TGTGCCAGCAGCGATTTCGAGCCGACGGGGCTAAATGAGCAGTTCTTC.

The gene calls are TRBV6-1 and TRBJ2-1; D unresolved. In germline, CDR1 is MNHNS, CDR2 SASEGT. V shed 2 bases and J shed 10 bases, with 12 bases lying between them. CDR3 size: 13 residues. This chain's CDR3 is CASSEPGPLEQFF. The CDR3 DNA is TGTGCCAGCAGTGAACCGGGCCCCCTGGAGCAGTTCTTC.

This chain links TRBV7-5 with TRBJ2-7; the D call TRBD2 from the table was never checked on the DNA. TRBV7-5 is assigned pseudogene status. The CDR3 has 14 residues. The CDR3 DNA reads TGTGCCAGAAGCATTGCCGGGTTTGGCTACGAGCAGTACTTC. Translating it yields CARSIAGFGYEQYF.

This clone was seen only a few times. The chain recombines TRBV6-1 with TRBJ2-4; D not certain. This CDR3 contains 16 residues. Germline V gene data show CDR1 as MNHNS and CDR2 as SASEGT. Trimming stripped 1 base from V and 2 bases from J, with 12 bases between. CDR3 residues: CASSEGPYFTKNIQYF. CDR3 bases: TGTGCCAGCAGTGAAGGGCCTTACTTCACCAAAAACATTCAGTACTTC.

V is TRBV30 and J is TRBJ1-5, with 7 bases matching TRBD1. Trimming removed 0 bases from V and 1 base from J; junction bases left unmatched: 0. There are 14 residues in the CDR3. The germline V gene has CDR1 GTSNPN and CDR2 SVGIG (reference sequence). The CDR3 DNA is TGTGCCTGGAGTGTACAGGGGAGCAATCAGCCCCAGCATTTT. Protein: CAWSVQGSNQPQHF.

V usage is TRBV5-1 and J usage is TRBJ2-7; 12 bases fit TRBD2. CDR3 size: 15 residues. Trimming cost V 2 bases and J 3 bases; bases outside gene matches: 3. Germline V gene sequence: CDR1 SGHRS, CDR2 YFSETQ. The CDR3 region is CASSFRTSGIYEQYF. CDR3 nucleotide sequence: TGCGCCAGCAGCTTCAGGACTAGCGGGATCTACGAGCAGTACTTC.

The chain recombines TRBV5-1 with TRBJ2-1, with 9 positions matching TRBD1. Germline CDR1 is SGHRS and CDR2 is YFSETQ. J lost 7 bases, V lost 4 bases, and 9 bases had no gene match. The CDR3 extends over 15 amino acids. The CDR3 coding sequence is TGCGCCAGCAGCCGCGGGACAGGGCCAGGTAATGAGCAGTTCTTC. It yields the protein CASSRGTGPGNEQFF.

The chain combines TRBV18 with TRBJ2-7; a weak D match, TRBD2 (6 bases). The CDR3 has 15 amino acids. Trimming removed 2 bases from V and 2 bases from J, with 13 bases in between. Germline lookup yields CDR1 KGHSH and CDR2 LQKENI. The CDR3 reads CASSPVETGAYEQYF. The CDR3 bases are TGTGCCAGCTCACCAGTCGAAACGGGGGCCTACGAGCAGTACTTC.

The CDR3 loop is CASSQVEGGPNNEQFF. The CDR3 nucleotides read TGTGCCAGCAGCCAGGTGGAGGGGGGACCCAACAATGAGCAGTTCTTC. J is TRBJ2-1 and V is TRBV4-2; D could derive from TRBD1 or TRBD2 (6 bases each). V lost 3 bases and J 5 bases, leaving 17 bases between the germline ends. The germline CDR1 and CDR2 sequences are LGHNA and YNFKEQ. This CDR3 is 16 amino acids long.

In its sample, this clone was seen a few times. CDR3 loop: CASNPLAGSQETQYF. In DNA form, the CDR3 reads TGCGCCAGCAATCCCCTGGCGGGGAGCCAAGAGACCCAGTACTTC. The rearrangement joins TRBV5-1 to TRBJ2-5; a weak D match, TRBD2 (6 bases). This CDR3 spans 15 amino acids. V was pared by 6 bases and J by 1 base, with 16 bases between. Germline V lookup: CDR1 SGHRS, CDR2 YFSETQ.